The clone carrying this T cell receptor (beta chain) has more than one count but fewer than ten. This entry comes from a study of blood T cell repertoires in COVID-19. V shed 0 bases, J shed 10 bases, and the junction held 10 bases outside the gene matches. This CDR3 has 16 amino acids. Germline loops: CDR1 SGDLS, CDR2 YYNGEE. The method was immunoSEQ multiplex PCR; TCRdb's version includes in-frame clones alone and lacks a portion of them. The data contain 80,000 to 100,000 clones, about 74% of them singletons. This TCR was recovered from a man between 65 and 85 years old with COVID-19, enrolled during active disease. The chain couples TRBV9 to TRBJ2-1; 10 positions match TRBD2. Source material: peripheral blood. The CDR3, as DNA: TGTGCCAGCAGCGTAGATTCCCCCAGTAGCGGGAGGGAGCAGTTCTTC. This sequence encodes CASSVDSPSSGREQFF. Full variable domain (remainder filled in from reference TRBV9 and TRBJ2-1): DSGVTQTPKHLITATGQRVTLRCSPRSGDLSVYWYQQSLDQGLQFLIQYYNGEERAKGNILERFSAQQFPDLHSELNLSSLELGDSALYFCASSVDSPSSGREQFFGPGTRLTVL.